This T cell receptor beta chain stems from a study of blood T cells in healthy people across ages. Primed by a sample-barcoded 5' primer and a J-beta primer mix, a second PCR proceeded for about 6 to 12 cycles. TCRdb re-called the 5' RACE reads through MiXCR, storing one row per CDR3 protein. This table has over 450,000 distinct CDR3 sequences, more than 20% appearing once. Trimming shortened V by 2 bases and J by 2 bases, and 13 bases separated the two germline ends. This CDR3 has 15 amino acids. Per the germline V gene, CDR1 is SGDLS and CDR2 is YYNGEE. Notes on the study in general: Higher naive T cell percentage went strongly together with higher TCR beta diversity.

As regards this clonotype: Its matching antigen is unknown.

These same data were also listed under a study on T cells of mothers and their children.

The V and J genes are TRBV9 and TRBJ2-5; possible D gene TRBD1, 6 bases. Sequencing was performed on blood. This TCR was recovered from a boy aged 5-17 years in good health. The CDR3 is CASSVQGLIQETQYF. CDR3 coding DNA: TGTGCCAGCAGCGTGCAGGGGCTAATTCAAGAGACCCAGTACTTC.